This T cell receptor (beta chain) was recorded in a study of PD-1 blockade in mismatch repair-deficient tumors. The overall study: Patients had about 13 mismatch repair-deficient cancer types and were previously treated and progressing. General study findings and limits: Rapid post-treatment expansion, then contraction, generally preceding radiologic response, marked tumor-resident clones.

The CDR3 has 13 amino acids. CDR1 and CDR2 from the germline V gene are LNHDA and SQIVND (reference sequence). J gave up 7 bases and V 8 bases, and 4 bases lay outside the gene matches. Assay: immunoSEQ multiplex PCR; the TCRdb copy retains only in-frame clones and omits some. The sample contains about 63,000 clones, around 88% of which appear only once. Turning to this clone: Antigen unknown.

The receptor comes from an adult with mismatch repair-deficient cancer. This specimen was peripheral blood, taken 52 weeks after starting pembrolizumab. The rearrangement links TRBV19 to TRBJ2-1; 11 bases match TRBD2. CDR3 in DNA: TGTGCCAGTGATACTAGCGGGAGTAATGAGCAGTTCTTC. It specifies CASDTSGSNEQFF.